The 7 T cell receptor beta chains presented below share a single source sample, sequenced in a study of blood T cells in healthy people across ages. A sample-barcoded 5' primer and a J-beta primer mix were used in a second PCR of roughly 6 to 11 cycles. TCRdb used MiXCR to reprocess the 5' RACE reads, holding one entry per CDR3 protein. In the table there are 800,000 or so distinct CDR3 sequences, 20% to 30% of which are singletons. The sample was also linked to a second study, of T cells of mothers and their children.

Sequencing was done on a sample of blood. The receptor set was obtained from a boy aged 5-17 years in good health.

Here the CDR3 DNA reads TGTGCCAGCAGCCCCGAGGGACGTCCGGGTGAAAAACTGTTTTTT. Translated, it gives CASSPEGRPGEKLFF. The rearrangement joins TRBV11-2 to TRBJ1-4; TRBD1 might be the D (5 bases). V was trimmed by 5 bases and J by 7 bases, leaving 17 bases between them. CDR1 SGHAT and CDR2 FQNNGV come from the germline V gene. The CDR3 is 15 residues long.

This clonotype turned up a few times. This chain links TRBV5-8 with TRBJ2-5; weak D call: TRBD2 (5 bases). Between the trimmed V and J ends, which lost 4 bases and 1 base, there was a span of 17 bases. The V gene's germline CDR1 is SGHTS and CDR2 YDEGEE. This CDR3 region has 16 residues. CDR3 bases: TGTGCCAGCAGCGTGTTGGGCGGGTCCGTCCAAGAGACCCAGTACTTC. It is translated as CASSVLGGSVQETQYF.

J is TRBJ2-5 and V is TRBV20-1; tentatively, D is TRBD2 (7 bases). CDR3 length equals 14 residues. Trimming pared 6 bases from V and 2 bases from J, leaving 16 bases between. The germline gives CDR1 DFQATT, CDR2 SNEGSKA (reference sequence). CDR3 amino acids: CSASVRGAQETQYF. The DNA for the CDR3 is TGCAGTGCCTCAGTCCGGGGGGCGCAAGAGACCCAGTACTTC.

This clonotype was detected only a few times. The chain couples TRBV12-3 or TRBV12-4 to TRBJ1-1; D is perhaps TRBD1 (5 bases). The CDR3 runs 14 residues. With 2 bases removed from V and 5 bases from J, the gap between germline ends came to 12 bases. DNA of the CDR3: TGTGCCAGCAGTTTATACGAAGGGGAGACTGAAGCTTTCTTT. Amino acid sequence: CASSLYEGETEAFF.

This clonotype was detected many times. The V gene is TRBV12-3 or TRBV12-4, the J gene TRBJ1-1, with unresolved D. CDR3 length: 12 amino acids. The ends were cut back, 5 bases at V and 1 base at J, with 5 bases in the middle. CDR3 region: CASSRENTEAFF. The CDR3 DNA is TGTGCCAGCAGTAGGGAGAACACTGAAGCTTTCTTT.

The V gene is TRBV9, the J gene TRBJ1-4; D not resolved. CDR3 size: 13 residues. V was clipped by 4 bases and J by 7 bases, with 11 bases between them. The V gene's germline CDR1 is SGDLS and CDR2 YYNGEE. The CDR3 region has the DNA TGTGCCAGCAGCTCCTCGAGGGCTGAAAAACTGTTTTTT. It is translated as CASSSSRAEKLFF.

The V and J genes are TRBV7-3 and TRBJ2-1, with D possibly matching TRBD2 (6 bases). CDR1 is SGHTA, CDR2 FQGTGA, per germline. The CDR3 has 15 amino acids. The V end lost 6 bases, the J end lost 4 bases, and 16 bases lay between the germline ends. The CDR3: CASSRPGLGYNEQFF. The CDR3 DNA follows: TGTGCCAGCAGTAGACCGGGACTGGGGTACAATGAGCAGTTCTTC.